The source of this T cell receptor (beta chain) is a study of blood T cell repertoires in COVID-19. Study-level background: PBMCs, B-cell-depleted T cells, or T cells provided the cDNA or gDNA that made up the material.

This table comes from immunoSEQ multiplex PCR, and its TCRdb copy is limited to in-frame clones, with some not included. The sample shows roughly 200,000 clones, approximately 85% of them seen only once. V was shortened by 4 bases and J by 4 bases, with 14 bases between the two germline ends. CDR3 length equals 14 residues. CDR1 and CDR2 from the germline V gene are SGHRS and YFSETQ. Input material: peripheral blood. This clonotype was obtained from a woman aged 55-70 years with acute or convalescent COVID-19. This chain uses TRBV5-1 with TRBJ1-2, with a weak D call TRBD1 (6 bases). CDR3 DNA sequence: TGCGCCAGCAGCGTGTACAGGGAAGGCTATGGCTACACCTTC. Its translation: CASSVYREGYGYTF.